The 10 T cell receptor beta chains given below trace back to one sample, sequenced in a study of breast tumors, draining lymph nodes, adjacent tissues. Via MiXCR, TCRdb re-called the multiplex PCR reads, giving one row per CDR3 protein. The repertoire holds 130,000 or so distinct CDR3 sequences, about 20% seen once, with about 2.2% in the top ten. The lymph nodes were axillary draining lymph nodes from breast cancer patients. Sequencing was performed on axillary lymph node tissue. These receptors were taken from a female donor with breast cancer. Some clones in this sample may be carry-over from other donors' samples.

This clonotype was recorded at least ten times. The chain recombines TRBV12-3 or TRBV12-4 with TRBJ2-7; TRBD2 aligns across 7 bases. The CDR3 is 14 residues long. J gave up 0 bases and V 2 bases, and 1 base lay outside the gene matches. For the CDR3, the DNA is TGTGCCAGCAGTTTAACTAGCGCCTCCTACGAGCAGTACTTC. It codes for CASSLTSASYEQYF.

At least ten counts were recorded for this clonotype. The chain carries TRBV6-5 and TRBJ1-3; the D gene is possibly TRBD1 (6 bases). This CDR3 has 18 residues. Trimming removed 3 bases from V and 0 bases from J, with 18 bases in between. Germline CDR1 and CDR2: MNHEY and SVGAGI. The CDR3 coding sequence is TGTGCCAGCAGTTATTCAACAAGACAGGCCGACTCTGGAAACACCATATATTTT. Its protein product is CASSYSTRQADSGNTIYF.

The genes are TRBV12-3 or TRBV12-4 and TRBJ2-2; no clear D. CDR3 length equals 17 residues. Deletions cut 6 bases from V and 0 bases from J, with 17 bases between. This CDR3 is CASSQAVVAPNTGELFF. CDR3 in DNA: TGTGCCAGCAGCCAGGCCGTAGTGGCCCCGAACACCGGGGAGCTGTTTTTT.

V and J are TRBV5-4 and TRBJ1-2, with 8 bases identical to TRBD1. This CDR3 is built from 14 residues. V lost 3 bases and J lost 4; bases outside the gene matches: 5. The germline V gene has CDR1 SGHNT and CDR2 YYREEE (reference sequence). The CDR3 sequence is CASSWDRWGYGYTF. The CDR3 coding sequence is TGTGCCAGCAGCTGGGACAGGTGGGGCTATGGCTACACCTTC.

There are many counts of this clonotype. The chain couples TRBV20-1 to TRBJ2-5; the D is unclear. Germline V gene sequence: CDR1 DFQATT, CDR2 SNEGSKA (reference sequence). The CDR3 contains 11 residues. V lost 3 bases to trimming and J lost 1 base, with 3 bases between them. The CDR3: CSARSQETQYF. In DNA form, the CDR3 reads TGCAGTGCTAGGTCCCAAGAGACCCAGTACTTC.

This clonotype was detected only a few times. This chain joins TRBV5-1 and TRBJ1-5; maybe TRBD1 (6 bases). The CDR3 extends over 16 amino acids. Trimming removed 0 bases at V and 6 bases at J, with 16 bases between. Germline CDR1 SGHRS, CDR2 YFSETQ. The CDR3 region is CASSLEGGIGGQPQHF. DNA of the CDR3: TGCGCCAGCAGCTTGGAGGGGGGGATCGGGGGTCAGCCCCAGCATTTT.

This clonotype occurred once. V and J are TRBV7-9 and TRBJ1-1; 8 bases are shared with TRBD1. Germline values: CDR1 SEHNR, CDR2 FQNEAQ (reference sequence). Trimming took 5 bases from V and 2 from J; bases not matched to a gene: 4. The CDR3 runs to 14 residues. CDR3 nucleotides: TGTGCCAGCAGCCCCCAGGGGGCCAACACTGAAGCTTTCTTT. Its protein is CASSPQGANTEAFF.

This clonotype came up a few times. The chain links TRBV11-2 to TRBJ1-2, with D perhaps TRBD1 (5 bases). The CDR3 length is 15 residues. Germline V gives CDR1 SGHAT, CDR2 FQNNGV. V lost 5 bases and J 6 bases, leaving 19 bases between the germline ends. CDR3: CASSEMPGPANGYTF. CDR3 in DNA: TGTGCCAGCAGCGAGATGCCGGGGCCCGCGAATGGCTACACCTTC.

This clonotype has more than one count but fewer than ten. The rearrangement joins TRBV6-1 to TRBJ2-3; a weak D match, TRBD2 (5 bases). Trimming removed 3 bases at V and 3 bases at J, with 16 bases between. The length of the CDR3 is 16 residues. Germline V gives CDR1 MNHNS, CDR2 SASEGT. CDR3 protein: CASSDFPSKRTDTQYF. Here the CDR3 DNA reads TGTGCCAGCAGTGACTTCCCCTCCAAGCGGACAGATACGCAGTATTTT.

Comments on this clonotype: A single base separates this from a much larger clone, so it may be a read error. The CDR3 spells CAISESLRDGDGYTF. CDR3 nucleotide sequence: TGTGCCATCAGTGAGTCCCTCCGGGACGGGGACGGCTACACCTTC. V is TRBV10-3 and J is TRBJ1-2; TRBD1 is a possible D gene (5 bases). CDR1 is ENHRY, CDR2 SYGVKD, per germline. V lost 0 bases and J lost 8, with 16 bases in between. The CDR3 is 15 amino acids.